This TCR beta chain appears in the sequencing data of a study of T cells in Graves' hyperthyroidism and ophthalmopathy. RNA transcripts were the template for amplifying TCR beta CDR3 regions. The HTBI primer set served for first-round RT-PCR of the TCR CDR3. TCRdb itself ran the multiplex PCR reads through MiXCR, one entry per CDR3 protein. The sample carries 600,000 to 850,000 distinct CDR3 sequences, around a sixth recorded once. V was cut by 0 bases and J by 6 bases, with 11 bases left in between. CDR3 size: 14 residues. CDR1 is MGHRA and CDR2 is YSYEKL in the germline V gene. About 10 ml of fresh peripheral blood supplied the PBMCs. This clonotype has only a few counts.

The specimen was blood. This receptor was identified in a woman aged 45-65 years with Graves' hyperthyroidism that later progressed to Graves' ophthalmopathy. This chain joins TRBV4-1 and TRBJ1-2, with D unresolved. The CDR3 DNA follows: TGCGCCAGCAGCCAAGACTCGGCAGCAAATGGCTACACCTTC. Protein product: CASSQDSAANGYTF.